One and the same sample provided the 24 T cell receptor beta chains below, sequenced in a study of cytomegalovirus exposure and HLA in healthy donors. This PCR relied on a set of 60 Vbeta primers and 13 Jbeta primers. The data were produced by immunoSEQ multiplex PCR, yet TCRdb's version contains in-frame clones alone and is incomplete. This table has about 150,000 clones, 82% appearing once. The specimen was PBMCs. The receptor source for this set is a woman in her forties or fifties in good health and CMV-seropositive.

This rearrangement joins TRBV7-9 to TRBJ1-1; tentatively, D is TRBD1 (5 bases). The CDR3 sequence is 16 residues long. V lost 1 base and J lost 7, with 19 bases in between. The germline V gene has CDR1 SEHNR and CDR2 FQNEAQ (reference sequence). The CDR3 region is CASSLEDGVGRNEAFF. The CDR3 nucleotides read TGTGCCAGCAGCTTAGAGGATGGGGTGGGGCGCAATGAAGCTTTCTTT.

This chain uses TRBV19 with TRBJ1-6; a possible D gene is TRBD1 (6 bases). Germline assignment: CDR1 LNHDA and CDR2 SQIVND (reference sequence). The V gene lost 6 bases and the J gene lost 6 bases, with 18 bases spanning the gap. This CDR3 comprises 16 residues. CDR3 sequence: CASSVPVTGRNSPLHF. CDR3 nucleotides: TGTGCCAGTAGCGTCCCCGTTACAGGGCGTAATTCACCCCTCCACTTT.

A remark on this clone: One junction end does not reproduce the germline sequence, and a read error may be involved. The chain links TRBV11-2 to TRBJ1-1; 8 bases match TRBD1. Germline V gene data show CDR1 as SGHAT and CDR2 as FQNNGV. There are 15 residues in the CDR3. Written as DNA, the CDR3 is TGTGCCAGCAGCTTAGGTTTAATGTCCTCAGGGGGCGATATCTTT. This sequence encodes CASSLGLMSSGGDIF. The full variable domain, with the rest looked up from reference TRBV11-2 and TRBJ1-1, is EAGVAQSPRYKIIEKRQSVAFWCNPISGHATLYWYQQILGQGPKLLIQFQNNGVVDDSQLPKDRFSAERLKGVDSTLKIQPAKLEDSAVYLCASSLGLMSSGGDIFGQGTRLTVV.

The genes are TRBV6-5 and TRBJ1-4, with 10 bases matching TRBD1. The CDR3 runs 14 residues. V lost 5 bases and J lost 6; bases outside the gene matches: 3. Germline CDR1 and CDR2: MNHEY and SVGAGI. CDR3 sequence: CASSTGTGDEKLFF. Here the CDR3 DNA reads TGTGCCAGCAGTACCGGGACAGGGGATGAAAAACTGTTTTTT.

This chain joins TRBV6-5 and TRBJ2-7; a possible D gene is TRBD1 (5 bases). The CDR3 totals 11 residues. The germline V gene has CDR1 MNHEY and CDR2 SVGAGI. The V and J ends lost 8 bases and 2 bases respectively, with 7 bases between them. The CDR3 sequence: CASGATYEQYF. The CDR3 DNA sequence: TGTGCCAGCGGGGCGACCTACGAGCAGTACTTC.

This chain connects TRBV12-5 to TRBJ1-5; D uncertain. This CDR3 spans 12 amino acids. V lost 3 bases and J lost 4, with 4 bases in between. The germline V gene encodes CDR1 LGHNT and CDR2 FRNRAP. CDR3 coding DNA: TGTGCTAGTGGTTTTTCTAATCAGCCCCAGCATTTT. Its protein is CASGFSNQPQHF.

V usage is TRBV2 and J usage is TRBJ2-2; D is perhaps TRBD1 (5 bases). Trimming cost V 9 bases and J 4 bases, with 15 bases left between them. The CDR3 is 14 amino acids. Germline V gives CDR1 SNHLY, CDR2 FYNNEI. CDR3 sequence reads: CASHEDTSTGELFF. The DNA for the CDR3 is TGTGCCAGTCATGAGGACACTTCCACCGGGGAGCTGTTTTTT.

The J gene is TRBJ1-5, the V gene TRBV5-1; 10 bases map to TRBD1. Trimming cost V 0 bases and J 4 bases; bases outside gene matches: 1. The CDR3 has 15 amino acids. In germline, CDR1 is SGHRS, CDR2 YFSETQ. CDR3 DNA sequence: TGCGCCAGCAGCTTGGAGGGACAGGGGAATCAGCCCCAGCATTTT. Translating gives CASSLEGQGNQPQHF.

A few counts support this clone. The V gene is TRBV5-6, the J gene TRBJ1-1; possible D gene TRBD1, 5 bases. The CDR3 runs 15 residues. From germline, CDR1 is SGHDT and CDR2 YYEEEE. V dropped 4 bases and J dropped 4 bases, with 17 bases sitting between them. CDR3 in DNA: TGTGCCAGCAGCCTCAGGGAGGAAATGATCACTGAAGCTTTCTTT. Translation: CASSLREEMITEAFF.

The chain uses TRBV6-1 and TRBJ2-7; 7 nucleotides agree with TRBD2. V dropped 5 bases and J dropped 2; count of bases not matched to a gene: 6. The CDR3 has 14 residues. Germline CDR1 reads MNHNS; CDR2 reads SASEGT. The CDR3 loop is CASSKHGTTYEQYF. In DNA form, the CDR3 reads TGTGCCAGCAGTAAACACGGGACTACCTACGAGCAGTACTTC.

This chain links TRBV2 with TRBJ2-7; 7 nucleotides align to TRBD2. Trimming took 4 bases from V and 7 from J; bases not matched to a gene: 7. The CDR3 is 13 residues long. Germline V lookup: CDR1 SNHLY, CDR2 FYNNEI. As DNA, the CDR3 is TGTGCCAGCAGTGGGGAGCGGGACGTGGAGCAGTACTTC. Residues: CASSGERDVEQYF.

DNA for the CDR3: TGTGCCAGCAGTGCCCACGGGACAGAGGGCTCCTACGAGCAGTACTTC. Amino acids: CASSAHGTEGSYEQYF. V is TRBV6-1 and J is TRBJ2-7; TRBD1 agrees at 7 bases. After removal of 4 bases from V and 0 bases from J, the junction contained 9 bases not matched to a gene. Germline lookup yields CDR1 MNHNS and CDR2 SASEGT. The CDR3 loop spans 16 amino acids.

The CDR3, as DNA: TGTGCCAGCGCCCCGGGACAGGAGATCTACGAGCAGTACTTC. The encoded protein is CASAPGQEIYEQYF. The chain joins TRBV2 to TRBJ2-7, with 8 nucleotides matching TRBD1. V dropped 8 bases and J dropped 3; count of bases not matched to a gene: 9. The CDR3 contains 14 residues. The germline V gene encodes CDR1 SNHLY and CDR2 FYNNEI.

The V call is TRBV4-1, the J call TRBJ1-5; the match to TRBD1 covers 12 bases. V shed 3 bases and J 7 bases; nucleotides not matched to a gene: 7. CDR3 length: 16 amino acids. Germline V gives CDR1 MGHRA, CDR2 YSYEKL. The CDR3 sequence is CASSHVLGTGGQPQHF. In DNA, the CDR3 is TGCGCCAGCAGCCACGTGCTAGGGACAGGGGGCCAGCCCCAGCATTTT.

The chain has TRBV11-2 and TRBJ1-3; 8 bases map to TRBD1. This CDR3 has 18 residues. Germline values: CDR1 SGHAT, CDR2 FQNNGV. With V trimmed by 2 bases and J by 0 bases, 9 bases remained unmatched. CDR3 sequence (DNA): TGTGCCAGCAGCTTAAGGTGGGGGACAGGAGACTCTGGAAACACCATATATTTT. This encodes CASSLRWGTGDSGNTIYF.

The chain recombines TRBV30 with TRBJ1-1; D is undetermined. Trimming shortened V by 4 bases and J by 5 bases, and 14 bases separated the two germline ends. The CDR3 is made up of 13 amino acids. Germline CDR1 GTSNPN, CDR2 SVGIG (reference sequence). The DNA for the CDR3 is TGTGCCTGGATTCTCGGGTTGGGTACTGAAGCTTTCTTT. Its protein product is CAWILGLGTEAFF.

The V call is TRBV18, the J call TRBJ2-7; tentatively, D is TRBD1 (5 bases). V shed 4 bases and J shed 0 bases, with 16 bases lying between them. CDR3 length equals 16 residues. The germline V gene encodes CDR1 KGHSH and CDR2 LQKENI. The CDR3 reads CASSRGPRASSYEQYF. In DNA, the CDR3 is TGTGCCAGCTCACGGGGCCCCAGGGCCAGCTCCTACGAGCAGTACTTC.

The rearrangement joins TRBV25-1 to TRBJ1-1; 9 positions match TRBD1. With 0 bases clipped from V and 5 bases from J, the junction kept 7 bases outside the gene matches. Germline CDR1 MGHDK, CDR2 SYGVNS. The length of the CDR3 is 16 residues. This CDR3 reads CASSEYGGQGETEAFF. CDR3 in DNA: TGTGCCAGCAGTGAATATGGGGGACAGGGAGAGACTGAAGCTTTCTTT.

Points on this clone: The junction and the germline gene differ at one end; a read error may be behind it. The sample carries other DNA sequences with the same CDR3. This chain links TRBV28 with TRBJ1-1, with 11 positions matching TRBD1. The CDR3 covers 14 residues. Germline assignment: CDR1 MDHEN and CDR2 SYDVKM. DNA of the CDR3: TGTGCCAGCAGTTTTAGGACAGGGGGCACTGAAGCTTTTTTT. Protein: CASSFRTGGTEAFF.

The chain employs TRBV7-9 and TRBJ2-1, with TRBD2 as a possible D gene (6 bases). CDR1 SEHNR and CDR2 FQNEAQ come from the germline V gene (reference sequence). There are 14 residues in the CDR3. The V end lost 5 bases, the J end lost 1 base, and 9 bases lay between the germline ends. Here the CDR3 reads CASSPAGSYNEQFF. CDR3 DNA: TGTGCCAGCAGCCCGGCGGGGTCCTACAATGAGCAGTTCTTC.

With regard to this clone: Other DNA sequences of this sample code for an identical CDR3. V and J are TRBV19 and TRBJ1-5, with 7 bases fitting TRBD1. The V gene end was trimmed by 3 bases and the J gene end by 7 bases; junction bases not matched to a gene: 18. This CDR3 region has 18 residues. Germline values: CDR1 LNHDA, CDR2 SQIVND (reference sequence). The CDR3 spells CASSIGLQGPLQNQPQHF. The CDR3 coding sequence is TGTGCCAGTAGTATTGGTTTACAGGGGCCACTCCAGAACCAGCCCCAGCATTTT.

This chain uses TRBV27 with TRBJ2-1, with TRBD2 matching over 7 bases. This CDR3 is 15 amino acids long. The germline CDR1 and CDR2 sequences are MNHEY and SMNVEV (reference sequence). Trimming removed 2 bases from V and 4 bases from J; junction bases left unmatched: 5. The CDR3 DNA reads TGTGCCAGCAGTTTACGGCTAGCGGTATACAATGAGCAGTTCTTC. Translating it yields CASSLRLAVYNEQFF.

This clone was seen a few times. V usage is TRBV4-1 and J usage is TRBJ1-2; a weak D match, TRBD1 (5 bases). The V and J ends lost 4 bases and 0 bases respectively, with 18 bases between them. The CDR3 is made up of 17 amino acids. CDR1 MGHRA and CDR2 YSYEKL come from the germline V gene. CDR3 residues: CASSLPGSLNPNYGYTF. CDR3 in DNA: TGCGCCAGCAGCCTCCCAGGGTCCCTGAATCCTAACTATGGCTACACCTTC.

The rearrangement uses TRBV11-2 and TRBJ2-3; 13 nucleotides line up with TRBD2. Germline V gives CDR1 SGHAT, CDR2 FQNNGV. Germline trimming cut 2 bases from V and 6 bases from J; bases unmatched to any gene: 11. This CDR3 region has 18 residues. DNA of the CDR3: TGTGCCAGCAGCTTAAAGGATCGGGCACTAGCGGGGGGGGATACGCAGTATTTT. Its protein product is CASSLKDRALAGGDTQYF.